This TCR beta chain was profiled in a study of siplizumab effects on memory and regulatory T cells. CDR3 length: 14 residues. Germline CDR1 LNHNV, CDR2 YYDKDF (reference sequence). Trimming took 8 bases from V and 1 from J; bases not matched to a gene: 8. This table comes from immunoSEQ multiplex PCR, and its TCRdb copy is limited to in-frame clones, with some not included. The table shows more than 60,000 clones, with around 93% occurring only once. Notes on the study in general: Researchers could not give a naive or memory phenotype to roughly 80-95% of proliferating CD4+ or CD8+ clones.

Regarding this clone: Antigen unknown.

Material: CD8+ T cells sorted from blood. This sequence originates from a human donor in good health. This chain uses TRBV15 with TRBJ2-7; 7 bases are a match to TRBD1. The CDR3 reads CATAVRDRSYEQYF. The CDR3 region has the DNA TGTGCCACCGCAGTCCGGGACAGATCCTACGAGCAGTACTTC.